This T cell receptor beta chain was obtained from a study of cytomegalovirus exposure and HLA in healthy donors. General study points: Further analysis, carried out later, found HLA-associated TCR beta chains more clonally expanded than equally common other chains.

Points on this clone: Antigen: not known.

Deletions cut 0 bases from V and 0 bases from J, with 12 bases between. Germline loops: CDR1 SGHTA, CDR2 FQGNSA. CDR3 length: 17 amino acids. Amplification used 60 Vbeta primers and 13 Jbeta primers. Here immunoSEQ multiplex PCR was the method, and the copy in TCRdb shows in-frame clones only, minus some. The data show more than 150,000 clones, with around 86% seen just once and approximately 6.3% held by the top ten. The sample consisted of PBMCs. This rearrangement joins TRBV7-2 to TRBJ1-3; no clear D. The receptor was derived from a middle-aged man in good health and CMV-seropositive. The CDR3 sequence: CASSLAGIQNSGNTIYF. The CDR3 nucleotides read TGTGCCAGCAGCTTAGCGGGTATACAGAACTCTGGAAACACCATATATTTT. Looking up the rest from reference TRBV7-2 and TRBJ1-3 gives the full variable domain: GAGVSQSPSNKVTEKGKDVELRCDPISGHTALYWYRQSLGQGLEFLIYFQGNSAPDKSGLPSDRFSAERTGGSVSTLTIQRTQQEDSAVYLCASSLAGIQNSGNTIYFGEGSWLTVV.